This TCR beta chain derives from a study of monozygotic twins with inflammatory bowel disease (dated by TCRdb to about 2019). With respect to the entire study: The full study comprised around 28 monozygotic twin pairs: nine German pairs (four IBD-concordant, five IBD-discordant) and 19 IBD-discordant Danish pairs. Each individual had, on average, about 151 000 unique TCRalpha sequences and 181 000 unique TCRbeta sequences available for analysis. The search for disease-associated traits relied mainly on comparing IBD patients with their genetically identical healthy co-twins within discordant pairs. What the study reported, not specific to this receptor: Compared with healthy twins, IBD patients shared fewer clonotypes with other individuals, and the difference was most pronounced in patients with signs of disease activity. Because patients received different immunosuppressive treatments, the repertoires may have picked up extra background noise and variability between individuals. The analysis was unable to tell apart different T cell subtypes. IBD patients had lower TCRbeta repertoire diversity, measured by the inverse Simpson index, than their healthy co-twins. The results gave no support for a single strong signal or clonotype linked to IBD. No difference in repertoire similarity was observed between concordant and discordant twins, possibly owing to limited statistical power.

About this clonotype itself: Its antigen is still unknown.

The CDR3 contains 15 residues, cysteine and phenylalanine counted. The record lacks a DNA sequence. CDR1 LNHDA and CDR2 SQIVND are derived from the germline V gene (reference sequence). The method behind the library was 5' RACE. The input for every TCR library was roughly 3.5 ug of total RNA. For each sample, cDNA was synthesized in eight separate reactions using SMARTScribe reverse transcriptase. During cDNA synthesis, unique molecular identifiers containing a 6-nucleotide sample barcode were introduced by template switching. Amplification of TCRalpha and TCRbeta cDNA involved two nested PCRs of roughly 16 and 10 cycles, and each PCR was followed by bead purification. Before amplification, the cDNA was both treated with uracil DNA-glycosylase and purified with the QIAquick PCR purification kit. The second PCR added Illumina TruSeq-compatible adapters along with sample-specific barcodes. TapeStation and Qubit were used to check library quality and concentration, and 5 ng of each library went into the pool. The pooled libraries were sequenced with 2 x 100 bp reads and custom sequencing primers on an Illumina HiSeq2500 single-index Rapid Run. Per the authors' processing: MiGEC version 1.2.6 was used for UMI-based consensus assembly to correct PCR and sequencing errors. MiXCR version 2.1.1 handled V(D)J alignment, clonotype assembly and CDR3 extraction. To normalise gene usage, clonotype sharing and MAIT/NKT TCR abundance, the top 1000, 10 000 and 20 000 clonotypes in each sample were analysed. After downsampling to 27 000 UMIs, diversity was calculated as the inverse Simpson index using the vegan R package. Paired Mann-Whitney U tests were applied to discordant twin pairs, with Benjamini-Hochberg correction for multiple testing. Each CDR3 protein sequence appears as one entry after TCRdb reprocessed the reads, and no DNA is included. Clone size and V and J calls follow TCRdb, not the original study. The sample table includes approximately 300,000 distinct CDR3 sequences. Together, the top ten hold 5.6% of the sample.

From each donor, a roughly 2.5 ml peripheral blood sample was collected into PAXgene tubes and stored at -80 degrees C. Without T cell sorting, total RNA was isolated from whole blood using the PAXgene blood miRNA kit on an automated QIAcube. Peripheral blood from monozygotic twin pairs who were concordant or discordant for inflammatory bowel disease underwent deep TCRalpha and TCRbeta repertoire profiling using unique molecular barcoding. Smoking habits were recorded for all twin pairs, and each individual was classified as a current, former or never smoker. The clonotype originates from a human donor with ulcerative colitis or Crohn's disease, or a healthy co-twin of an affected twin (not recorded which). The rearrangement joined TRBV19 to TRBJ2-3. Sequenced sample: blood. The CDR3 here reads CASSTGWGSTDTQYF.